The 19 T cell receptor beta chains below come from one sample, sequenced in a study of blood T cell repertoires in COVID-19. TCRdb's table, derived via immunoSEQ multiplex PCR, lists solely in-frame clones and lacks some. This sample has approximately 130,000 clones; roughly 71% occur once, and the top ten carry 20%. Input material: peripheral blood. The origin of the receptors is a man aged 80 or over with acute or convalescent COVID-19.

This rearrangement joins TRBV2 to TRBJ2-1, with 8 bases fitting TRBD1. Germline CDR1 and CDR2: SNHLY and FYNNEI. There are 15 residues in the CDR3. With 7 bases clipped from V and 4 bases from J, the junction kept 9 bases outside the gene matches. The chain's CDR3 is CASTLQGGSYNEQFF. The CDR3 DNA reads as TGTGCCAGCACCTTACAGGGGGGTTCTTACAATGAGCAGTTCTTC.

The chain is built from TRBV27 and TRBJ2-7; 8 bases align to TRBD1. Per germline, CDR1 MNHEY and CDR2 SMNVEV (reference sequence). After removal of 2 bases from V and 4 bases from J, the junction contained 1 base not matched to a gene. The CDR3 totals 13 residues. The CDR3 is CASSLRTGYEQYF. The CDR3 region has the DNA TGTGCCAGCAGTTTACGGACAGGGTACGAGCAGTACTTC.

V gene TRBV18 combines with J gene TRBJ2-2; 7 bases match TRBD1. Germline-derived CDR1 and CDR2 are KGHSH and LQKENI. The CDR3 contains 13 residues. The V segment lost 5 bases and the J segment 5 bases; nucleotides outside the gene matches: 2. The CDR3 region is CASSTTGTGELFF. Here the CDR3 DNA reads TGTGCCAGCTCAACGACAGGGACCGGGGAGCTGTTTTTT.

This clone appeared once. In nucleotides, the CDR3 is TGTGCCAGCAGCCCCGGACTGGGAGACACCGGGGAGCTGTTTTTT. It translates to CASSPGLGDTGELFF. The chain uses TRBV11-3 and TRBJ2-2, with a weak D call TRBD2 (5 bases). This CDR3 has 15 residues. Trimming took 5 bases from V and 3 from J, leaving 13 bases between them. Germline V gives CDR1 SGHNT, CDR2 YENEEA. The full variable domain, with the rest looked up from reference TRBV11-3 and TRBJ2-2, is EAGVVQSPRYKIIEKKQPVAFWCNPISGHNTLYWYLQNLGQGPELLIRYENEEAVDDSQLPKDRFSAERLKGVDSTLKIQPAELGDSAVYLCASSPGLGDTGELFFGEGSRLTVL.

This rearrangement joins TRBV5-1 to TRBJ2-7; D remains ambiguous. Trimming removed 1 base at V and 4 bases at J, with 6 bases between. CDR1 and CDR2 (germline): SGHRS, YFSETQ. The length of the CDR3 is 12 residues. DNA for the CDR3: TGCGCCAGCAGCTTGAACTTGTACGAGCAGTACTTC. This translates into CASSLNLYEQYF.

Remarks on this clone: Other nucleotide sequences in the sample specify the same CDR3. This chain joins TRBV7-9 and TRBJ2-7, with TRBD1 matching over 7 bases. With V trimmed by 1 base and J by 4 bases, 4 bases remained unmatched. The CDR3 runs 14 residues. Germline-derived CDR1 and CDR2 are SEHNR and FQNEAQ (reference sequence). The CDR3 is CASSLGQGGYEQYF. The CDR3 bases are TGTGCCAGCAGCTTAGGACAGGGTGGGTACGAGCAGTACTTC.

The CDR3 DNA reads TGTGCCAGCAGTCCATTACAGGGCTACGAGCAGTACTTC. The encoded protein is CASSPLQGYEQYF. The chain uses TRBV3-1 (or the pseudogene TRBV3-2) and TRBJ2-7, with TRBD1 as a possible D gene (6 bases). Trimming removed 6 bases from V and 3 bases from J, with 12 bases in between. CDR3 length equals 13 residues. Germline loops: CDR1 LGHDT, CDR2 YNNKEL (reference sequence).

This clone was seen more than once but under ten times. Other DNA sequences in this specimen translate into the identical CDR3. This chain connects TRBV7-2 to TRBJ1-1; D gene ambiguous. Germline V gene lookup returns CDR1 SGHTA and CDR2 FQGNSA. Trimming shortened V by 1 base and J by 6 bases, and 9 bases separated the two germline ends. The CDR3 runs to 13 residues. The CDR3 DNA follows: TGTGCCAGCAGCTTAGGCTCGGGAGCTGAAGCTTTCTTT. Translating gives CASSLGSGAEAFF.

The CDR3 reads CASSPGLHTEAFF. In nucleotides, the CDR3 is TGTGCCAGTAGTCCGGGACTCCACACTGAAGCTTTCTTT. The chain recombines TRBV19 with TRBJ1-1; D possibly corresponds to TRBD1 (5 bases). Looked up from germline, CDR1 is LNHDA and CDR2 is SQIVND (reference sequence). The CDR3 sequence is 13 residues long. V was shortened by 5 bases and J by 3 bases, with 10 bases between the two germline ends.

With regard to this clone: The identical CDR3 is also encoded by other nucleotide sequences in the sample. The genes are TRBV12-3 or TRBV12-4 and TRBJ1-1; a weak D match, TRBD1 (5 bases). Between the trimmed V and J ends, which lost 3 bases and 1 base, there was a span of 6 bases. The CDR3 totals 13 residues. CDR3 in amino acids: CASSFTGNTEAFF. The CDR3 DNA reads TGTGCCAGCAGTTTTACAGGGAACACTGAAGCTTTCTTT.

The genes are TRBV11-3 and TRBJ1-1; possibly TRBD1 for D (6 bases). Germline CDR1 is SGHNT and CDR2 is YENEEA. This CDR3 has 13 residues. V was trimmed by 5 bases and J by 5 bases, leaving 12 bases between them. Here the CDR3 reads CASSLTGFTEAFF. In DNA, the CDR3 is TGTGCCAGCAGCCTTACAGGGTTTACTGAAGCTTTCTTT. The full variable domain, with the rest looked up from reference TRBV11-3 and TRBJ1-1, is EAGVVQSPRYKIIEKKQPVAFWCNPISGHNTLYWYLQNLGQGPELLIRYENEEAVDDSQLPKDRFSAERLKGVDSTLKIQPAELGDSAVYLCASSLTGFTEAFFGQGTRLTVV.

This chain uses TRBV6-5 with TRBJ1-1; D not certain. This CDR3 has 15 residues. CDR1 is MNHEY, CDR2 SVGAGI, per germline. V lost 5 bases and J 0 bases, leaving 13 bases between the germline ends. The DNA of the CDR3 is TGTGCCAGCAGTAAATCAGGCCCCCTGAACACTGAAGCTTTCTTT. Encoded protein: CASSKSGPLNTEAFF.

The rearrangement joins TRBV5-4 to TRBJ2-2; weak D call: TRBD2 (5 bases). Trimming left V 6 bases short and J 5 bases short, with 11 bases between. The CDR3 spans 13 residues. Germline V gene lookup returns CDR1 SGHNT and CDR2 YYREEE (reference sequence). The CDR3 spells CASTGMITGELFF. In DNA, the CDR3 is TGTGCCAGCACGGGGATGATTACCGGGGAGCTGTTTTTT.

This chain links TRBV24-1 with TRBJ2-1; TRBD2 matches at 8 bases. V lost 7 bases and J lost 10; bases outside the gene matches: 11. This CDR3 contains 14 residues. The germline V gene encodes CDR1 KGHDR and CDR2 SFDVKD. CDR3 sequence (DNA): TGTGCCACCAGGTTACGGGGGGGCCTTTGGGAGCAGTTCTTC. It codes for CATRLRGGLWEQFF.

The chain couples TRBV7-9 to TRBJ2-7, with D perhaps matching TRBD2 (6 bases). Trimming shortened V by 1 base and J by 9 bases, and 10 bases separated the two germline ends. In germline, CDR1 is SEHNR, CDR2 FQNEAQ (reference sequence). This CDR3 contains 12 residues. The CDR3 DNA is TGTGCCAGCAGCTTAGTTTTCGGGGGGCAGTACTTC. It codes for CASSLVFGGQYF.

V and J are TRBV10-3 and TRBJ2-3, with TRBD1 as a possible D gene (6 bases). Germline-derived CDR1 and CDR2 are ENHRY and SYGVKD. The length of the CDR3 is 14 residues. The V gene lost 3 bases and the J gene lost 4 bases, with 11 bases spanning the gap. The CDR3 sequence: CAISEGGHADTQYF. In DNA form, the CDR3 reads TGTGCCATCAGTGAAGGGGGACACGCAGATACGCAGTATTTT.

This clone was counted once. The chain links TRBV12-5 to TRBJ1-5, with D hard to call. The germline gives CDR1 LGHNT, CDR2 FRNRAP. This CDR3 is built from 13 residues. Trimming removed 1 base at V and 4 bases at J, with 5 bases between. DNA of the CDR3: TGTGCTAGTGGTTTGGCCCCTAATCAGCCCCAGCATTTT. The encoded protein is CASGLAPNQPQHF.

The chain combines TRBV19 with TRBJ2-2; the match to TRBD2 covers 7 bases. This CDR3 contains 16 residues. V lost 5 bases, J lost 0 bases, and 6 bases stayed unmatched. Germline values: CDR1 LNHDA, CDR2 SQIVND (reference sequence). The CDR3: CASSPGLFANTGELFF. CDR3 sequence (DNA): TGTGCCAGTAGTCCGGGACTATTCGCGAACACCGGGGAGCTGTTTTTT. The full variable domain, completed using reference TRBV19 and TRBJ2-2, is DGGITQSPKYLFRKEGQNVTLSCEQNLNHDAMYWYRQDPGQGLRLIYYSQIVNDFQKGDIAEGYSVSREKKESFPLTVTSAQKNPTAFYLCASSPGLFANTGELFFGEGSRLTVL.

The rearrangement links TRBV11-2 to TRBJ1-3; D is uncertain. Germline CDR1 is SGHAT and CDR2 is FQNNGV. With 3 bases removed from V and 0 bases from J, the gap between germline ends came to 18 bases. The CDR3 spans 18 residues. CDR3 sequence: CASSFPFGLAHSGNTIYF. CDR3 bases: TGTGCCAGCAGCTTCCCATTTGGGCTTGCGCACTCTGGAAACACCATATATTTT.